The TCR beta chain under discussion was sequenced for a study of cytomegalovirus exposure and HLA in healthy donors. Notes on the study in general: With DRB1 most and HLA-C fewest, TCR association rates differed between HLA loci in a later analysis. The records held CMV serostatus as the only immune exposure information. In a later analysis, parvovirus B19, influenza, CMV and Epstein-Barr virus appeared linked to several top co-occurrence clusters.

This clone was seen a few times. Its antigen remains unknown. CDR3 length: 16 residues. V lost 7 bases, J lost 4 bases, and 12 bases stayed unmatched. Germline CDR1 is MGHRA and CDR2 is YSYEKL. The primer mix had 60 Vbeta and 13 Jbeta primers. Method: immunoSEQ multiplex PCR; TCRdb's copy keeps in-frame clones and lacks some. In the table there are about 190,000 clones, more than 75% of which are singletons. The source material was PBMCs. The V call is TRBV4-1, the J call TRBJ1-4; TRBD1 agrees at 7 bases. The TCR originated in a woman aged 18-29 years in good health and CMV-seronegative. The CDR3 DNA is TGCGCCAGCAAGACAACCTCGACAGGGAATAATGAAAAACTGTTTTTT. It codes for CASKTTSTGNNEKLFF.